This passage covers 15 T cell receptor beta chains from one sample sequenced in a study of control samples from healthy donors and cancer patients. Data came from immunoSEQ multiplex PCR; TCRdb stores just in-frame clones and leaves some out. Among about 130,000 clones listed, about 90% were seen once. Material for sequencing was blood. Source of these receptors: a man between 18 and 29 years old in good health.

In nucleotides, the CDR3 is TGTGCAAGTCGCTTATTCAGTTGGGTTAACTATGGCTACACCTTC. It codes for CASRLFSWVNYGYTF. This chain connects TRBV12-2 to TRBJ1-2. TRBV12-2 represents a pseudogene. The CDR3 consists of 15 residues.

The chain is built from TRBV19 and TRBJ2-7, with TRBD1 matching 7 bases. CDR1 is LNHDA and CDR2 is SQIVND in the germline V gene (reference sequence). The CDR3 runs 13 residues. J was trimmed by 1 base and V by 6 bases; bases with no gene match: 3. The CDR3, as DNA: TGTGCCAGTAGCCGGGACAGTTCCTACGAGCAGTACTTC. Protein product: CASSRDSSYEQYF. Full variable domain (rest looked up from reference TRBV19 and TRBJ2-7): DGGITQSPKYLFRKEGQNVTLSCEQNLNHDAMYWYRQDPGQGLRLIYYSQIVNDFQKGDIAEGYSVSREKKESFPLTVTSAQKNPTAFYLCASSRDSSYEQYFGPGTRLTVT.

The count of this clone is one. The chain has TRBV10-3 and TRBJ2-5; D perhaps matches TRBD2 (6 bases). The CDR3 has 13 residues. Germline V gene lookup returns CDR1 ENHRY and CDR2 SYGVKD. The V end lost 2 bases, the J end lost 5 bases, and 9 bases lay between the germline ends. In DNA, the CDR3 is TGTGCCATCAGTGAGCGGGGGACCGAGACCCAGTACTTC. Its protein product is CAISERGTETQYF.

The chain combines TRBV27 with TRBJ2-7; the match to TRBD2 covers 13 bases. CDR1 is MNHEY and CDR2 is SMNVEV in the germline V gene (reference sequence). This CDR3 contains 15 residues. The V gene end was trimmed by 6 bases and the J gene end by 2 bases; junction bases not matched to a gene: 4. The CDR3 reads CASRFGTSGTYEQYF. In DNA form, the CDR3 reads TGTGCCAGCAGGTTCGGGACTAGCGGGACCTACGAGCAGTACTTC.

The chain uses TRBV4-2 and TRBJ2-1; the D gene is possibly TRBD1 (6 bases). This CDR3 spans 17 amino acids. Germline-derived CDR1 and CDR2 are LGHNA and YNFKEQ. Trimming took 2 bases from V and 0 from J, leaving 14 bases between them. The CDR3 DNA reads as TGTGCCAGCAGCCAATACCCACAGGGTTCCTCCTACAATGAGCAGTTCTTC. It encodes CASSQYPQGSSYNEQFF.

Worth noting for this clone: At one boundary the junction diverges from the germline segment, which might be a read error. This chain's CDR3 is CASSPLPGGETQYF. For the CDR3, the DNA is TGTGCTAGCAGCCCCCTTCCTGGGGGGGAGACCCAGTACTTC. This chain connects TRBV7-7 to TRBJ2-5; tentative D call: TRBD2 (6 bases). The CDR3 covers 14 residues. CDR1 and CDR2 from the germline V gene are SSHAT and FNYEAQ (reference sequence).

The chain uses TRBV30 and TRBJ2-1; TRBD1 or TRBD2 may be the D gene (7 bases each). CDR1 and CDR2 from the germline V gene are GTSNPN and SVGIG (reference sequence). Trimming shortened V by 6 bases and J by 4 bases, and 25 bases separated the two germline ends. There are 17 residues in the CDR3. The CDR3 region has the DNA TGTGCCTGCCCAGGGGGGGGGTTAACTGGCGATTACAATGAGCAGTTCTTC. Its translation: CACPGGGLTGDYNEQFF.

The chain is built from TRBV19 and TRBJ2-7; 7 nucleotides agree with TRBD1. CDR3 length: 16 amino acids. CDR1 LNHDA and CDR2 SQIVND come from the germline V gene (reference sequence). Trimming cost V 5 bases and J 5 bases; bases outside gene matches: 15. The CDR3: CASSPRLRGGLHEQYF. The CDR3 nucleotides are TGTGCCAGTAGTCCCCGACTCCGAGGGGGCTTGCACGAGCAGTACTTC.

The chain joins TRBV19 to TRBJ1-1; maybe TRBD1 (6 bases). V was cut by 3 bases and J by 10 bases, with 12 bases left in between. The CDR3 is made up of 12 amino acids. CDR1 LNHDA and CDR2 SQIVND come from the germline V gene (reference sequence). Here the CDR3 DNA reads TGTGCCAGTAGTATGGAGGGGGATAGAGCTTTCTTT. Protein: CASSMEGDRAFF.

The chain carries TRBV5-5 and TRBJ2-2, with D possibly TRBD1 on 5 matching bases. V was cut by 3 bases and J by 0 bases, with 9 bases left in between. This CDR3 has 15 amino acids. Germline loops: CDR1 SGHKS, CDR2 YYEKEE (reference sequence). CDR3 bases: TGTGCCAGCAGCTATCAGGGTTCGAACACCGGGGAGCTGTTTTTT. Its protein is CASSYQGSNTGELFF.

This clone was detected a few times. The chain employs TRBV6-1 and TRBJ1-2; tentatively, D is TRBD1 (6 bases). The CDR3 is 17 amino acids. CDR1 and CDR2 from the germline V gene are MNHNS and SASEGT. V dropped 4 bases and J dropped 0 bases, with 18 bases sitting between them. CDR3 region: CASSGGGQLAPNYGYTF. The CDR3 DNA reads TGTGCCAGCAGTGGGGGGGGCCAGCTAGCCCCTAACTATGGCTACACCTTC.

The V and J genes are TRBV18 and TRBJ2-1; maybe TRBD1 (6 bases). V shed 5 bases and J shed 6 bases, with 17 bases lying between them. Germline lookup yields CDR1 KGHSH and CDR2 LQKENI. The CDR3 length is 15 residues. Written as DNA, the CDR3 is TGTGCCAGCTCAACCCAACGTACAGGGTTCAATGAGCAGTTCTTC. Translation: CASSTQRTGFNEQFF.

This chain's CDR3 is CASGRQSEAFF. The CDR3 DNA reads as TGTGCTAGTGGTCGACAGAGTGAAGCTTTCTTT. The chain carries TRBV12-5 and TRBJ1-1; TRBD1 might be the D (5 bases). V was pared by 5 bases and J by 7 bases, with 8 bases between. The CDR3 is made up of 11 amino acids. CDR1 is LGHNT, CDR2 FRNRAP, per germline. Looking up the rest from reference TRBV12-5 and TRBJ1-1 gives the full variable domain: DARVTQTPRHKVTEMGQEVTMRCQPILGHNTVFWYRQTMMQGLELLAYFRNRAPLDDSGMPKDRFSAEMPDATLATLKIQPSEPRDSAVYFCASGRQSEAFFGQGTRLTVV.

The V call is TRBV19, the J call TRBJ1-4; 8 nucleotides line up with TRBD1. Germline CDR1 and CDR2: LNHDA and SQIVND (reference sequence). The trim removed 8 bases at V and 3 bases at J, leaving 5 bases unmatched. This CDR3 is built from 14 residues. CDR3 in amino acids: CASDRGASNEKLFF. The CDR3 DNA sequence: TGTGCCAGTGACAGGGGCGCGTCTAATGAAAAACTGTTTTTT.

The chain is built from TRBV6-5 and TRBJ1-5; no firm D call. CDR3 length: 15 amino acids. Trimming removed 6 bases at V and 0 bases at J, with 12 bases between. Germline CDR1 is MNHEY and CDR2 is SVGAGI. The DNA for the CDR3 is TGTGCCAGCAGCCCCGACCGCTATAGCAATCAGCCCCAGCATTTT. It codes for CASSPDRYSNQPQHF.